Below are 25 T cell receptor beta chains sequenced from a single sample in a study of T-cell reconstitution after alpha-beta-depleted transplantation in children. Preparation of the TCRbeta library involved a method that used unique molecular identifiers. TCRdb reanalysed the PCR reads using MiXCR and keeps one entry per CDR3 protein. The repertoire includes roughly 400,000 distinct CDR3 sequences, about 40% of them detected once, and 27% sits in the top ten. The starting material was PBMCs, obtained before TCRalphabeta/CD19-depleted stem cell transplant. The receptors derive from a girl aged 2-9 years with aplastic anemia, due to receive a stem cell transplant.

This clonotype appeared many times. The chain carries TRBV10-3 and TRBJ2-3; 12 bases are shared with TRBD2. CDR3 size: 17 residues. Looked up from germline, CDR1 is ENHRY and CDR2 is SYGVKD. Trimming took 2 bases from V and 5 from J; bases not matched to a gene: 8. The CDR3 is CAISEALAGGLGDTQYF. The CDR3 nucleotides read TGTGCCATCAGTGAGGCGCTAGCGGGAGGGCTCGGAGATACGCAGTATTTT.

The chain recombines TRBV10-3 with TRBJ1-1, with D perhaps TRBD1 (5 bases). Trimming took off 8 bases at V and 1 base at J, with 14 bases between the two ends. The CDR3 spans 14 residues. In germline, CDR1 is ENHRY, CDR2 SYGVKD. CDR3 nucleotides: TGTGCCATCTCCGTAGGGGCGGCGAACACTGAAGCTTTCTTT. Translating it yields CAISVGAANTEAFF.

This clonotype occurred a few times. The chain joins TRBV10-2 to TRBJ2-3, with 7 nucleotides matching TRBD1. Trimming at V came to 4 bases and at J to 0 bases, leaving 4 bases not matched to a gene. The CDR3 is 15 amino acids. Looked up from germline, CDR1 is WSHSY and CDR2 is SAAADI. The DNA of the CDR3 is TGCGCCAGCAGTGGGGGGACAGCGAGCACAGATACGCAGTATTTT. This gives the protein CASSGGTASTDTQYF.

In this sample, this clonotype turned up a few times. This chain joins TRBV29-1 and TRBJ2-1; maybe TRBD1 (6 bases). The CDR3 totals 12 residues. V gave up 6 bases and J gave up 8 bases, with 14 bases separating them. The germline gives CDR1 SQVTM, CDR2 ANQGSEA. CDR3 bases: TGCAGCGTAGATAGTGCAGGGGATGAGCAGTTCTTC. It yields the protein CSVDSAGDEQFF.

V gene TRBV10-3 combines with J gene TRBJ2-3, with TRBD2 identical over 9 bases. Germline lookup yields CDR1 ENHRY and CDR2 SYGVKD. The CDR3 is made up of 14 amino acids. The V and J ends lost 8 bases and 7 bases, in that order; junction bases with no gene match: 10. CDR3 in DNA: TGTGCCATCTCGGGCGGGGGGGCTACAAATACGCAGTATTTT. Translating it yields CAISGGGATNTQYF.

The chain uses TRBV2 and TRBJ1-1, with 11 nucleotides matching TRBD1. Germline CDR1 and CDR2: SNHLY and FYNNEI. CDR3 size: 14 residues. Trimming took 5 bases from V and 5 from J; bases not matched to a gene: 4. CDR3 bases: TGTGCCAGCAGTCCGGGACAGGGGGGGACTGAAGCTTTCTTT. Translating gives CASSPGQGGTEAFF. Using reference TRBV2 and TRBJ1-1 for the parts outside the CDR3, the full variable domain is EPEVTQTPSHQVTQMGQEVILRCVPISNHLYFYWYRQILGQKVEFLVSFYNNEISEKSEIFDDQFSVERPDGSNFTLKIRSTKLEDSAMYFCASSPGQGGTEAFFGQGTRLTVV.

Ten or more counts support this clonotype. The V and J genes are TRBV29-1 and TRBJ2-1; D tentatively reads TRBD1 or TRBD2 (5 bases each). Germline V gene sequence: CDR1 SQVTM, CDR2 ANQGSEA. V lost 7 bases, J lost 7 bases, and 8 bases lay in between. This CDR3 has 10 amino acids. In DNA form, the CDR3 reads TGCAGCGCTGGGGGAAATGAGCAGTTCTTC. Its protein is CSAGGNEQFF.

This clonotype was seen at least ten times. The chain joins TRBV28 to TRBJ2-7; 7 bases align to TRBD1. Looked up from germline, CDR1 is MDHEN and CDR2 is SYDVKM. The V and J ends lost 6 bases and 3 bases, in that order; junction bases with no gene match: 5. This CDR3 comprises 13 residues. The CDR3 nucleotides are TGTGCCAGCAGATCCGGGACAGACTACGAGCAGTACTTC. Its protein is CASRSGTDYEQYF.

V and J are TRBV4-1 and TRBJ1-2; D gene ambiguous. Germline V lookup: CDR1 MGHRA, CDR2 YSYEKL. The CDR3 sequence is 15 residues long. V was pared by 1 base and J by 2 bases, with 11 bases between. CDR3 sequence: CASSQAGRTNYGYTF. CDR3 nucleotides: TGCGCCAGCAGCCAAGCTGGCAGGACGAACTATGGCTACACCTTC.

The sample holds a few counts of this clonotype. This CDR3 reads CATSDSSGTESSYNEQFF. In DNA form, the CDR3 reads TGTGCCACCAGTGACTCGTCCGGGACAGAGAGCTCCTACAATGAGCAGTTCTTC. The chain employs TRBV24-1 and TRBJ2-1; TRBD1 matches at 7 bases. CDR3 length: 18 amino acids. Losses at the gene ends were 4 bases for V and 0 bases for J; bases not matched to a gene: 11. Germline lookup yields CDR1 KGHDR and CDR2 SFDVKD.

This clonotype occurred once. The CDR3 DNA is TGTGCCAGCAGCATAGCGGGGGGGAAAGAGACCCAGTACTTC. As protein: CASSIAGGKETQYF. The V and J genes are TRBV6-1 and TRBJ2-5, with 11 bases fitting TRBD2. Germline V gene data show CDR1 as MNHNS and CDR2 as SASEGT. This CDR3 is built from 14 residues. Germline trimming cut 6 bases from V and 3 bases from J; bases unmatched to any gene: 3.

The rearrangement links TRBV20-1 to TRBJ1-1; the D gene is possibly TRBD1 (5 bases). V dropped 0 bases and J dropped 13 bases, with 21 bases sitting between them. The CDR3 has 14 amino acids. The germline V gene encodes CDR1 DFQATT and CDR2 SNEGSKA (reference sequence). Here the CDR3 reads CSARDLPGKEFDFF. In DNA form, the CDR3 reads TGCAGTGCTAGAGATTTGCCAGGGAAAGAGTTCGATTTCTTT.

This clonotype appeared many times. The V call is TRBV5-1, the J call TRBJ2-5; either TRBD1 or TRBD2 may supply D (6 bases each). The V gene lost 2 bases and the J gene lost 1 base, with 15 bases spanning the gap. This CDR3 comprises 16 residues. Per the germline V gene, CDR1 is SGHRS and CDR2 is YFSETQ. The CDR3, as DNA: TGCGCCAGCAGCTTTGCTACAGGGACTCTCCAAGAGACCCAGTACTTC. This gives the protein CASSFATGTLQETQYF. Full variable domain (rest looked up from reference TRBV5-1 and TRBJ2-5): KAGVTQTPRYLIKTRGQQVTLSCSPISGHRSVSWYQQTPGQGLQFLFEYFSETQRNKGNFPGRFSGRQFSNSRSEMNVSTLELGDSALYLCASSFATGTLQETQYFGPGTRLLVL.

The chain combines TRBV20-1 with TRBJ2-1, with TRBD2 matching over 13 bases. This CDR3 has 17 amino acids. V dropped 3 bases and J dropped 5; count of bases not matched to a gene: 10. Germline-derived CDR1 and CDR2 are DFQATT and SNEGSKA (reference sequence). CDR3 DNA sequence: TGCAGTGCTAGCGGGACTAGCGGGATCCCCATACACAATGAGCAGTTCTTC. It translates to CSASGTSGIPIHNEQFF.

This clonotype showed up many times. The chain recombines TRBV29-1 with TRBJ1-1; D is uncertain. CDR1 SQVTM and CDR2 ANQGSEA come from the germline V gene. The CDR3 consists of 13 residues. V was cut by 6 bases and J by 0 bases, with 11 bases left in between. The CDR3 coding sequence is TGCAGCGTGACCCGTACCATGAACACTGAAGCTTTCTTT. Translated: CSVTRTMNTEAFF.

This clonotype was seen more than once but under ten times. This chain uses TRBV5-1 with TRBJ1-1; 10 positions agree with TRBD1. V was pared by 4 bases and J by 0 bases, with 9 bases of the junction left unmatched. CDR1 and CDR2 (germline): SGHRS, YFSETQ. The CDR3 has 17 amino acids. The CDR3 loop reads CASSRGGDRGMNTEAFF. CDR3 in DNA: TGCGCCAGCAGCAGGGGCGGGGACAGGGGCATGAACACTGAAGCTTTCTTT.

The sample holds many counts of this clonotype. The V and J genes are TRBV12-3 or TRBV12-4 and TRBJ2-7; the D gene is possibly TRBD1 (6 bases). The V end lost 5 bases, the J end lost 6 bases, and 14 bases lay between the germline ends. CDR3 length: 13 amino acids. The CDR3: CASSRDTFSEQYF. The DNA of the CDR3 is TGTGCCAGCAGTCGGGACACCTTCTCCGAGCAGTACTTC.

This chain links TRBV20-1 with TRBJ1-1, with D perhaps TRBD1 (6 bases). Germline V gene lookup returns CDR1 DFQATT and CDR2 SNEGSKA (reference sequence). The CDR3 extends over 15 amino acids. With 1 base removed from V and 2 bases from J, the gap between germline ends came to 14 bases. CDR3 region: CSARGPGRGNTEAFF. The DNA for the CDR3 is TGCAGTGCTAGAGGTCCTGGCAGGGGAAACACTGAAGCTTTCTTT.

This clonotype was found a few times. The V call is TRBV27, the J call TRBJ1-3, with D possibly matching TRBD1 (5 bases). This CDR3 is 15 amino acids long. Trimming shortened V by 8 bases and J by 1 base, and 15 bases separated the two germline ends. Germline CDR1 and CDR2: MNHEY and SMNVEV (reference sequence). DNA of the CDR3: TGTGCCAGCGGGACGAACAGGAGATCTGGAAACACCATATATTTT. Translating it yields CASGTNRRSGNTIYF.

This clonotype was counted only a few times. This chain links TRBV7-9 with TRBJ2-2, with 8 bases identical to TRBD2. Germline CDR1 is SEHNR and CDR2 is FQNEAQ (reference sequence). Unmatched junction bases numbered 7, after V lost 5 bases and J lost 5 bases. CDR3 length equals 15 residues. The chain's CDR3 is CASSPSGRYTGELFF. In DNA, the CDR3 is TGTGCCAGCAGCCCAAGCGGGAGATATACCGGGGAGCTGTTTTTT.

This clonotype was recorded a few times. This chain links TRBV28 with TRBJ2-3, with 7 positions matching TRBD2. Germline V CDR1 and CDR2: MDHEN, SYDVKM. The CDR3 is 16 amino acids. Germline trimming cut 6 bases from V and 1 base from J; bases unmatched to any gene: 10. The CDR3 loop is CASSPGGGGGTDTQYF. For the CDR3, the DNA is TGTGCCAGCAGCCCTGGGGGGGGTGGGGGCACAGATACGCAGTATTTT.

This clonotype came up many times. The chain has TRBV11-2 and TRBJ2-5; D is undetermined. This CDR3 is built from 17 residues. Trimming removed 0 bases at V and 4 bases at J, with 18 bases between. Per the germline V gene, CDR1 is SGHAT and CDR2 is FQNNGV. CDR3 region: CASSLDMRPRAGETQYF. The CDR3 DNA reads as TGTGCCAGCAGCTTAGATATGCGACCAAGGGCAGGAGAGACCCAGTACTTC. The full variable domain, its missing parts supplied by reference TRBV11-2 and TRBJ2-5, is EAGVAQSPRYKIIEKRQSVAFWCNPISGHATLYWYQQILGQGPKLLIQFQNNGVVDDSQLPKDRFSAERLKGVDSTLKIQPAKLEDSAVYLCASSLDMRPRAGETQYFGPGTRLLVL.

J is TRBJ2-3 and V is TRBV20-1, with 14 nucleotides matching TRBD2. CDR3 length equals 17 residues. Germline CDR1 DFQATT, CDR2 SNEGSKA (reference sequence). V lost 6 bases to trimming and J lost 6 bases; unmatched junction nucleotides: 14. In DNA form, the CDR3 reads TGCAGTGCGCCCTCCGGGACTAGCGGGGGCTTTTTCGATACGCAGTATTTT. Translated, it gives CSAPSGTSGGFFDTQYF.

This clonotype has ten or more counts. The rearrangement joins TRBV6-2 or TRBV6-3 to TRBJ2-6; D unresolved. The CDR3 length is 15 residues. The germline V gene encodes CDR1 MNHEY and CDR2 SVGEGT. With 7 bases removed from V and 0 bases from J, the gap between germline ends came to 10 bases. In DNA form, the CDR3 reads TGTGCCAGCACCCCTCAAGGCTCTGGGGCCAACGTCCTGACTTTC. The encoded protein is CASTPQGSGANVLTF.

The rearrangement uses TRBV20-1 and TRBJ2-6; D might be TRBD1 (5 bases). The CDR3 runs to 16 residues. Germline CDR1 and CDR2: DFQATT and SNEGSKA (reference sequence). V lost 6 bases, J lost 0 bases, and 15 bases lay in between. CDR3 in amino acids: CSANKGKGSGANVLTF. CDR3 nucleotide sequence: TGCAGTGCCAACAAGGGGAAAGGCTCTGGGGCCAACGTCCTGACTTTC.